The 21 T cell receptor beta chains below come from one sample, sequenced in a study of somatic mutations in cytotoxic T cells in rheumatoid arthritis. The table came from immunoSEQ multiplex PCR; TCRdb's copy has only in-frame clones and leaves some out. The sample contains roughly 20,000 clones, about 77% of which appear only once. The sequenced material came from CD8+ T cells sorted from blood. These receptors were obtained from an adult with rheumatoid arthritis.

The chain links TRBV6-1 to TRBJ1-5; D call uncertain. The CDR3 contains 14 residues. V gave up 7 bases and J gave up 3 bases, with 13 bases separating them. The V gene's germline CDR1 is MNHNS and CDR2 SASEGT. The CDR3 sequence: CASKVSKSNQPQHF. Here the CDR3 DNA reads TGTGCCAGCAAAGTATCCAAATCCAATCAGCCCCAGCATTTT.

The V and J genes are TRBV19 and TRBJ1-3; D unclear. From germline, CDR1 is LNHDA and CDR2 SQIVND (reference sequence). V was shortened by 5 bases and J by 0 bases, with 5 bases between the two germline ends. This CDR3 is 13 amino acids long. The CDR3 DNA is TGTGCCAGTAGTCCGAGCTCTGGAAACACCATATATTTT. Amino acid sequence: CASSPSSGNTIYF.

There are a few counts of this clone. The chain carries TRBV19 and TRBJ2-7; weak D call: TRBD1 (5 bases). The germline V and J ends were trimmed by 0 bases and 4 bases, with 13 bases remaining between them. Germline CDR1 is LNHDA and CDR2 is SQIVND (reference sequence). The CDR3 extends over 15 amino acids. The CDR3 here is CASSIDQGSSYEQYF. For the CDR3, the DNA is TGTGCCAGTAGTATAGATCAGGGCTCCTCGTACGAGCAGTACTTC.

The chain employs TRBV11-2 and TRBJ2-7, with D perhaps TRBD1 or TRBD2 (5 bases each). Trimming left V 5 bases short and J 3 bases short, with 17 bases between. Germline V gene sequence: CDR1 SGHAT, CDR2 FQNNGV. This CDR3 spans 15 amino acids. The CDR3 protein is CASSTYSGTIYEQYF. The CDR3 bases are TGTGCCAGCAGCACATATTCCGGGACCATCTACGAGCAGTACTTC.

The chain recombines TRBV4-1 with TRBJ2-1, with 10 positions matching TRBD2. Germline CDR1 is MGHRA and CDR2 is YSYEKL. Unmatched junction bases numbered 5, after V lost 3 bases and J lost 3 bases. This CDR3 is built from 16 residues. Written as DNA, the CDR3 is TGCGCCAGCAGCCAGGGTACTAGCGGGAACTACAATGAGCAGTTCTTC. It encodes CASSQGTSGNYNEQFF.

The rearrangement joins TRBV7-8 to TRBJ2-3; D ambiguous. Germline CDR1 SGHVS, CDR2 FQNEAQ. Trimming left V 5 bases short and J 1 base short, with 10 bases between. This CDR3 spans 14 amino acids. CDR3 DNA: TGTGCCAGCAGCCCGGAGTATGGCACAGATACGCAGTATTTT. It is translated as CASSPEYGTDTQYF.

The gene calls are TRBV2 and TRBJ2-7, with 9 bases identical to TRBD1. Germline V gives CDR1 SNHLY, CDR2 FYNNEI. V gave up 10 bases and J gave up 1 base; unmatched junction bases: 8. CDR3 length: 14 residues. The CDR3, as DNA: TGTGCCACCCTTAGGACAGGGGCTTCCTACGAGCAGTACTTC. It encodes CATLRTGASYEQYF.

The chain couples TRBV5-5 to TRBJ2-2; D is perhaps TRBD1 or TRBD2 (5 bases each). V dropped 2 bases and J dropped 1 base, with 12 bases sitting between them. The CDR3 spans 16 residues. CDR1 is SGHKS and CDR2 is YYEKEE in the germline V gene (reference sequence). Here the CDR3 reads CASSFYRDQNTGELFF. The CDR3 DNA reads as TGTGCCAGCAGCTTTTACCGGGACCAGAACACCGGGGAGCTGTTTTTT.

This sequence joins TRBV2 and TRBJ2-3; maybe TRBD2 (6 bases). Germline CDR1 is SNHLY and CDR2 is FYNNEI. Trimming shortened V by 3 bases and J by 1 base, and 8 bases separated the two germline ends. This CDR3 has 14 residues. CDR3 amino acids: CASSDSGGTDTQYF. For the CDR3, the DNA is TGTGCCAGCAGTGATTCGGGGGGCACAGATACGCAGTATTTT.

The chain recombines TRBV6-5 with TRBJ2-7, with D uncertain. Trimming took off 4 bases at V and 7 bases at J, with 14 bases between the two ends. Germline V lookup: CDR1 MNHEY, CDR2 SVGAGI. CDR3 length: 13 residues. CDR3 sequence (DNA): TGTGCCAGCAGTTCCCCCGCTACGATGGAGCAGTACTTC. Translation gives CASSSPATMEQYF.

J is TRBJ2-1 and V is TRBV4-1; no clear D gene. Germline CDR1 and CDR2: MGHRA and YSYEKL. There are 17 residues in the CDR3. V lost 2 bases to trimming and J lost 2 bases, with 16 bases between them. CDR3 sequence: CASSQRKKQKAYNEQFF. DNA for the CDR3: TGCGCCAGCAGCCAAAGGAAAAAACAGAAGGCCTACAATGAGCAGTTCTTC.

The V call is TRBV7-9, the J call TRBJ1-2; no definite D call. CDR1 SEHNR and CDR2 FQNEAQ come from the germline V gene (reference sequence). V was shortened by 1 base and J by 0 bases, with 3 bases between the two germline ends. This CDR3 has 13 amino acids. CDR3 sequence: CASSLETNYGYTF. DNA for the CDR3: TGTGCCAGCAGCTTAGAGACTAACTATGGCTACACCTTC.

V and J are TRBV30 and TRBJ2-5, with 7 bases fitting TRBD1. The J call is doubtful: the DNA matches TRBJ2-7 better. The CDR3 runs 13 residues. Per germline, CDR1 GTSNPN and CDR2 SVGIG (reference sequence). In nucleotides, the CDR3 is TGTGCCTGGAGAGGGGACAGAAACTACGAGCAGTACTTC. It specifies CAWRGDRNYEQYF.

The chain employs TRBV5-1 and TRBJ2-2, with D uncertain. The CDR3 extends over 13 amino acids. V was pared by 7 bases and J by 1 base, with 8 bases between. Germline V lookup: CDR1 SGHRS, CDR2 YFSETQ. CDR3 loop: CASYLGNTGELFF. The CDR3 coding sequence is TGCGCCAGCTACCTAGGGAACACCGGGGAGCTGTTTTTT.

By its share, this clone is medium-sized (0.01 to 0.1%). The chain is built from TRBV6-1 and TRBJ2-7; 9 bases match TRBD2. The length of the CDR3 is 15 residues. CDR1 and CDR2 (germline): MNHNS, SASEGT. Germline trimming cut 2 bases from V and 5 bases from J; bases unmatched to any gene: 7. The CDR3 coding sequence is TGTGCCAGCAGTGAACTCGCGGGAGGGCCCAACGAGCAGTACTTC. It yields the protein CASSELAGGPNEQYF.

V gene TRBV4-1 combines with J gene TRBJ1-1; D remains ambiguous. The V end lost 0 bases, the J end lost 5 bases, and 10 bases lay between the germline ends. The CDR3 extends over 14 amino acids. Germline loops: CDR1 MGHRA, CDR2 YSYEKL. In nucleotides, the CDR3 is TGCGCCAGCAGCCAAGAGGTGACGATGACTGAAGCTTTCTTT. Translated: CASSQEVTMTEAFF.

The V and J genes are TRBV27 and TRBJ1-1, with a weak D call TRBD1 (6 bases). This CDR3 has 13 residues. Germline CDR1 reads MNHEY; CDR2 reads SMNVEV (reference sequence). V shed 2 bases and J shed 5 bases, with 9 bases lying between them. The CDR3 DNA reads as TGTGCCAGCAGTTTAGGAGGGGGAACTGAAGCTTTCTTT. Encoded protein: CASSLGGGTEAFF.

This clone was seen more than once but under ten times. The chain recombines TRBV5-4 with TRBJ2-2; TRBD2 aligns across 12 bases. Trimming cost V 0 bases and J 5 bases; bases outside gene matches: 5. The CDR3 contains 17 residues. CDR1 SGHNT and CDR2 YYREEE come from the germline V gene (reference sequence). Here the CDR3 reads CASSLDGGLAGTGELFF. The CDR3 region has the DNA TGTGCCAGCAGCTTGGACGGTGGACTAGCGGGGACCGGGGAGCTGTTTTTT.

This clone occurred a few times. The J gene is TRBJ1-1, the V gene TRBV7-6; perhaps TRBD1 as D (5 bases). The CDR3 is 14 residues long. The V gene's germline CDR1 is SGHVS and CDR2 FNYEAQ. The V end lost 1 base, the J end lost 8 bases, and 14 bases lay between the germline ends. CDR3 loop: CASSLDPGMGEAFF. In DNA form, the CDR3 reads TGTGCCAGCAGCTTAGATCCAGGGATGGGCGAAGCTTTCTTT.

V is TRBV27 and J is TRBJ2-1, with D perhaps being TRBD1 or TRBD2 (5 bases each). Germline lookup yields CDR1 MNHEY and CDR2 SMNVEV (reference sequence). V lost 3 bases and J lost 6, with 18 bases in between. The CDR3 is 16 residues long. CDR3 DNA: TGTGCCAGCAGTTTCCTCATAGCAGAGGGGTCCAATGAGCAGTTCTTC. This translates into CASSFLIAEGSNEQFF.

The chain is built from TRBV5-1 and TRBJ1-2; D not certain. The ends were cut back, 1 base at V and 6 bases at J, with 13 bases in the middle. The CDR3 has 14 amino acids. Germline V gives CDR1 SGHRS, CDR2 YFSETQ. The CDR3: CASSLRDKGNGYTF. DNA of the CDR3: TGCGCCAGCAGCTTGAGAGACAAAGGCAATGGCTACACCTTC. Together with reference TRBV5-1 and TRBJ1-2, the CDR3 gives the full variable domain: KAGVTQTPRYLIKTRGQQVTLSCSPISGHRSVSWYQQTPGQGLQFLFEYFSETQRNKGNFPGRFSGRQFSNSRSEMNVSTLELGDSALYLCASSLRDKGNGYTFGSGTRLTVV.